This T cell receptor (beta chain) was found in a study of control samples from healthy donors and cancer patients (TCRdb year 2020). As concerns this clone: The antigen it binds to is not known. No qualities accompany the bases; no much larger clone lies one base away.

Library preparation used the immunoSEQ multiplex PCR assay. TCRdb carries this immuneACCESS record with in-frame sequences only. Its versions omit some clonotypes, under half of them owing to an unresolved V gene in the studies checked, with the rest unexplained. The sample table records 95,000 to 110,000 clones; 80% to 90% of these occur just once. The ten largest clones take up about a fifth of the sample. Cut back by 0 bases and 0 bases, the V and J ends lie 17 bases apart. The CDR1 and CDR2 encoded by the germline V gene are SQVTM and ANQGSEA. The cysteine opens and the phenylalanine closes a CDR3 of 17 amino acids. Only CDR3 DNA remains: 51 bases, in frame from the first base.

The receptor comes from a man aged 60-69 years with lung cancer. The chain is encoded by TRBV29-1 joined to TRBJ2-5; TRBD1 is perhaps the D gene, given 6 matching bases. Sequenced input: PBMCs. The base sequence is TGCAGCGTTGAAGATCCCTTGGGGGCCTTGTACCAAGAGACCCAGTACTTC. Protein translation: CSVEDPLGALYQETQYF.